This entry lists 2 T cell receptor beta chains sequenced from one sample in a study of lymphopenia after photon versus proton radiotherapy. TCRdb's table, derived via immunoSEQ multiplex PCR, lists solely in-frame clones and lacks some. The data contain fewer than 35,000 clones, 85% to 90% of them singletons. This specimen was peripheral blood, taken from a patient treated with proton-based radiotherapy. Source of these receptors: a woman in her 70s with pancreatic cancer. Some clones in this sample may be carry-over from other donors' samples.

The rearrangement joins TRBV7-9 to TRBJ2-5; D gene unclear. V lost 1 base to trimming and J lost 5 bases, with 14 bases between them. Germline V gives CDR1 SEHNR, CDR2 FQNEAQ (reference sequence). The CDR3 has 15 residues. CDR3 sequence: CASSLVRWNRETQYF. For the CDR3, the DNA is TGTGCCAGCAGCTTAGTCAGGTGGAATCGGGAGACCCAGTACTTC.

The chain has TRBV29-1 and TRBJ2-7; no clear D gene. V lost 0 bases to trimming and J lost 7 bases, with 13 bases between them. The CDR3 extends over 13 amino acids. Germline V gene sequence: CDR1 SQVTM, CDR2 ANQGSEA. CDR3 residues: CSVEDLQEGEQYF. The CDR3 DNA reads TGCAGCGTTGAAGATCTGCAGGAAGGTGAGCAGTACTTC.